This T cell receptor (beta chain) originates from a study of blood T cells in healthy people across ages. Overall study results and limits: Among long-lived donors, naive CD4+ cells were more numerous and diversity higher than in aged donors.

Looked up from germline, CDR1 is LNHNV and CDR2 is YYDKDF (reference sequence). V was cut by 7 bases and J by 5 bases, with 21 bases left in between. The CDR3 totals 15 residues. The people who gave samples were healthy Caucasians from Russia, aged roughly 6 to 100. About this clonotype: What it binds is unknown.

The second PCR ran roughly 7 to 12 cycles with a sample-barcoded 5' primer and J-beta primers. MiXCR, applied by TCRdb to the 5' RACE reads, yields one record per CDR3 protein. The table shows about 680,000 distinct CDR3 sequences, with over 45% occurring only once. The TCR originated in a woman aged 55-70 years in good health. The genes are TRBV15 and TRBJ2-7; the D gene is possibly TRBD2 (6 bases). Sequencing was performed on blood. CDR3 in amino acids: CATKSGREGFHEQYF. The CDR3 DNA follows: TGTGCCACCAAATCGGGGCGGGAAGGTTTCCACGAGCAGTACTTC.